Presented here are 9 T cell receptor beta chains from one specimen sequenced in a study of spatial heterogeneity in lung cancer. Study-wide points: Intratumoral expanded alpha and beta TCR counts were found to track tumor mutation counts.

Time point: sample taken at primary tumor resection. These TCRs' antigens remain unknown. MiXCR, run by TCRdb on the 5' RACE reads, gives a single entry per CDR3 protein. The table records 7,500 to 10,000 distinct CDR3 sequences, around 8.4% of them present only once. The sequencing used lung tumor tissue, collected at surgery. The receptor set was obtained from a male donor with early-stage non-small cell lung cancer.

This clonotype was detected a few times. The chain employs TRBV5-4 and TRBJ2-1; D might be TRBD2 (6 bases). V gave up 0 bases and J gave up 6 bases, with 10 bases separating them. There are 14 residues in the CDR3. Looked up from germline, CDR1 is SGHNT and CDR2 is YYREEE (reference sequence). Here the CDR3 reads CASSLGLLANEQFF. The CDR3 DNA sequence: TGTGCCAGCAGCTTGGGACTACTAGCCAATGAGCAGTTCTTC. The full variable domain, with the rest looked up from reference TRBV5-4 and TRBJ2-1, is ETGVTQSPTHLIKTRGQQVTLRCSSQSGHNTVSWYQQALGQGPQFIFQYYREEENGRGNFPPRFSGLQFPNYSSELNVNALELDDSALYLCASSLGLLANEQFFGPGTRLTVL.

V usage is TRBV6-6 and J usage is TRBJ2-7; D is ambiguous. The CDR3 contains 15 residues. Trimming cost V 4 bases and J 2 bases, with 15 bases left between them. Germline loops: CDR1 MNHNY, CDR2 SVGAGI (reference sequence). CDR3 sequence reads: CASSSQVPPAYEQYF. CDR3 coding DNA: TGTGCCAGCAGTTCCCAGGTCCCCCCGGCCTACGAGCAGTACTTC.

This clonotype showed up many times. The chain has TRBV5-1 and TRBJ2-1, with 11 positions matching TRBD2. J lost 4 bases, V lost 4 bases, and 13 bases had no gene match. CDR1 and CDR2 from the germline V gene are SGHRS and YFSETQ. The CDR3 has 18 residues. In nucleotides, the CDR3 is TGCGCCAGCAGCATGGGGACTAGCGGAAATAACTCGTACAATGAGCAGTTCTTC. Translated, it gives CASSMGTSGNNSYNEQFF.

This clonotype has at least ten counts. This chain joins TRBV7-2 and TRBJ1-1; no reliable D call. CDR3 length equals 13 residues. The V end was cut by 2 bases, the J end by 11 bases, with 15 bases between. Germline V gives CDR1 SGHTA, CDR2 FQGNSA. The CDR3 sequence is CASSLRAEEVAFF. In DNA form, the CDR3 reads TGTGCCAGCAGCTTAAGAGCAGAGGAGGTTGCTTTCTTT.

This clonotype ranks as medium-sized. The chain joins TRBV30 to TRBJ2-3, with D perhaps matching TRBD2 (5 bases). Trimming removed 0 bases at V and 4 bases at J, with 11 bases between. CDR1 is GTSNPN, CDR2 SVGIG, per germline (reference sequence). The CDR3 is 14 amino acids. The CDR3 nucleotides are TGTGCCTGGAGTGTAATCAGCGGTGCAGATACGCAGTATTTT. Protein: CAWSVISGADTQYF.

This clonotype is judged medium-sized. The J gene is TRBJ2-2, the V gene TRBV18; D is perhaps TRBD1 (6 bases). Germline values: CDR1 KGHSH, CDR2 LQKENI. The CDR3 loop spans 16 amino acids. The ends were cut back, 2 bases at V and 0 bases at J, with 10 bases in the middle. CDR3 in DNA: TGTGCCAGCTCACCATTGGGGGCTACGAACACCGGGGAGCTGTTTTTT. This sequence encodes CASSPLGATNTGELFF.

This clonotype was recorded many times. This sequence joins TRBV4-1 and TRBJ1-2; 8 bases align to TRBD1. The junction had 5 bases not matched to a gene; V was cut back by 1 base and J by 4 bases. CDR3 length: 15 residues. The germline CDR1 and CDR2 sequences are MGHRA and YSYEKL. CDR3 loop: CASSQAHGTGYGYTF. CDR3 in DNA: TGCGCCAGCAGCCAAGCCCACGGGACAGGCTATGGCTACACCTTC.

The table lists this clonotype with many counts. This sequence joins TRBV7-9 and TRBJ1-6; unclear D gene. The CDR3 has 12 amino acids. V gave up 1 base and J gave up 9 bases, with 4 bases separating them. Germline CDR1 and CDR2: SEHNR and FQNEAQ (reference sequence). The CDR3 DNA reads as TGTGCCAGCAGCTTAGACCGTTCACCCCTCCACTTT. Protein product: CASSLDRSPLHF.

This clonotype has ten or more counts. The chain is built from TRBV7-3 and TRBJ1-1; D is unclear. Trimming left V 2 bases short and J 0 bases short, with 10 bases between. Germline loops: CDR1 SGHTA, CDR2 FQGTGA. This CDR3 contains 15 residues. CDR3 sequence reads: CASSLLAAMNTEAFF. The DNA for the CDR3 is TGTGCCAGCAGCTTATTGGCCGCAATGAACACTGAAGCTTTCTTT.